The TCR beta chain under discussion was sequenced for a study of blood T cell repertoires in COVID-19. Whole-study context: Acute-phase and convalescent COVID-19 samples originated in the United States, Italy and Spain. The cDNA or gDNA used as material had been derived from T cells, B-cell-depleted T cells, or PBMCs.

This clone was detected only once. In the source study's methods: Quantification of nucleated cells was approximated via reference gene primer amplification. Using immunoSEQ multiplex PCR, the repertoire was profiled, and TCRdb retains in-frame clones only, with some absent. The V and J calls and clone size are taken from that table; D and trimming were inferred from the DNA. The data contain more than 150,000 clones, around 86% of them singletons. This CDR3 is built from 14 residues. Trimming pared 4 bases from V and 1 base from J, leaving 10 bases between. Germline V gene lookup returns CDR1 SEHNR and CDR2 FQNEAQ (reference sequence).

The chain recombines TRBV7-9 with TRBJ2-5; weak D call: TRBD1 (6 bases). The sample consisted of peripheral blood. This clonotype originated in a man aged 35-49 years with active or convalescent COVID-19. Here the CDR3 reads CASSWGQGQETQYF. CDR3 nucleotide sequence: TGTGCCAGCAGCTGGGGACAAGGCCAAGAGACCCAGTACTTC.